This TCR beta chain was observed in a study of T cells after yellow fever vaccination. CDR3 length: 14 amino acids. V was clipped by 0 bases and J by 3 bases, with 10 bases between them. CDR1 and CDR2 from the germline V gene are SGHDT and YYEEEE. Via MiXCR, TCRdb re-called the 5' RACE reads, giving one row per CDR3 protein. This sample has 400,000 or so distinct CDR3 sequences, with around 20% found just once. This clonotype was sampled from a man younger than 30 who received the YFV17D yellow fever vaccine. Sequences were derived from PBMCs, sampled before the yellow fever booster vaccination. The chain links TRBV5-6 to TRBJ2-7; D ambiguous. The CDR3 DNA follows: TGTGCCAGCAGCTTGGTAGGCTCGAACTACGAGCAGTACTTC. Protein sequence: CASSLVGSNYEQYF.